These 29 T cell receptor beta chains came from one sample sequenced in a study of graft-versus-host responses after intestinal transplantation. No antigen has been assigned to these receptors. Clones were sequenced by immunoSEQ multiplex PCR, and TCRdb holds only the in-frame ones, with some missing. Altogether more than 95,000 clones are present, more than 75% being singletons, with the ten largest covering approximately 0.97%. Specimen: unstimulated CD4+ T cells sorted from spleen or lymph node cells, collected before intestinal transplant. These receptors originate from a human donor who received an intestinal transplant.

CDR3: CASSHAGGEQFF. The DNA for the CDR3 is TGTGCCAGCAGCCACGCAGGTGGTGAGCAGTTCTTC. The rearrangement joins TRBV7-7 to TRBJ2-1; D gene ambiguous. This CDR3 has 12 amino acids. Per germline, CDR1 SSHAT and CDR2 FNYEAQ (reference sequence). The V end was cut by 5 bases, the J end by 9 bases, with 11 bases between.

V usage is TRBV2 and J usage is TRBJ1-4; 11 bases align to TRBD1. The CDR3 is 13 residues long. Germline V gene lookup returns CDR1 SNHLY and CDR2 FYNNEI. With V trimmed by 3 bases and J by 10 bases, 1 base remained unmatched. The CDR3 DNA follows: TGTGCCAGCAGTGAGGGGACAGGGGGAAAACTGTTTTTT. It specifies CASSEGTGGKLFF.

Only a few counts were recorded for this clone. The V gene is TRBV5-1, the J gene TRBJ2-7, with a tentative D call TRBD1 (6 bases). V lost 1 base and J lost 3, with 11 bases in between. Germline CDR1 is SGHRS and CDR2 is YFSETQ. The CDR3 covers 14 residues. Here the CDR3 reads CASSLPGASYEQYF. The CDR3 DNA sequence: TGCGCCAGCAGCTTGCCAGGGGCGAGCTACGAGCAGTACTTC.

This clone is a singleton in its sample. V is TRBV6-5 and J is TRBJ1-5, with 11 bases identical to TRBD1. Germline CDR1 MNHEY, CDR2 SVGAGI. Losses at the gene ends were 5 bases for V and 2 bases for J; bases not matched to a gene: 2. This CDR3 contains 15 residues. This CDR3 reads CASSTGQGGNQPQHF. For the CDR3, the DNA is TGTGCCAGCAGTACGGGACAGGGGGGCAATCAGCCCCAGCATTTT.

The chain recombines TRBV27 with TRBJ1-6; tentative D call: TRBD1 (5 bases). Trimming took off 1 base at V and 1 base at J, with 5 bases between the two ends. From germline, CDR1 is MNHEY and CDR2 SMNVEV (reference sequence). This CDR3 is 15 amino acids long. The CDR3: CASSLWGSYNSPLHF. CDR3 bases: TGTGCCAGCAGTTTATGGGGGTCCTATAATTCACCCCTCCACTTT.

The chain recombines TRBV25-1 with TRBJ1-2; the D is unclear. The CDR3 has 15 amino acids. V lost 3 bases to trimming and J lost 2 bases, with 13 bases between them. Germline values: CDR1 MGHDK, CDR2 SYGVNS. The CDR3 region is CASSEGRDGNYGYTF. The CDR3, as DNA: TGTGCCAGCAGTGAGGGAAGAGACGGAAACTATGGCTACACCTTC.

This sequence joins TRBV28 and TRBJ2-4; D gene uncertain. The V end was cut by 3 bases, the J end by 6 bases, with 12 bases between. The CDR3 runs to 14 residues. Germline CDR1 reads MDHEN; CDR2 reads SYDVKM. The CDR3 spells CASSLGLRLNIQYF. Written as DNA, the CDR3 is TGTGCCAGCAGTTTGGGCTTACGCTTAAACATTCAGTACTTC.

The rearrangement links TRBV29-1 to TRBJ1-1; D may be TRBD1 (5 bases). The CDR3 is 12 residues long. CDR1 and CDR2 (germline): SQVTM, ANQGSEA. V lost 5 bases, J lost 4 bases, and 11 bases lay in between. The CDR3 protein is CSVQGTITEAFF. CDR3 nucleotides: TGCAGCGTTCAGGGTACCATCACTGAAGCTTTCTTT.

This clone has a single count. V gene TRBV7-9 combines with J gene TRBJ1-1, with 8 nucleotides matching TRBD1. V dropped 0 bases and J dropped 5; count of bases not matched to a gene: 14. CDR3 length equals 18 residues. Germline V lookup: CDR1 SEHNR, CDR2 FQNEAQ (reference sequence). CDR3 in DNA: TGTGCCAGCAGCTTAGCAATACACAGGGGGGCTCCATGGACTGAAGCTTTCTTT. Amino acid sequence: CASSLAIHRGAPWTEAFF.

This clone has only a few counts. The chain carries TRBV19 and TRBJ2-2, with D possibly TRBD1 on 5 matching bases. The CDR3 is 14 amino acids. Germline assignment: CDR1 LNHDA and CDR2 SQIVND (reference sequence). Trimming shortened V by 7 bases and J by 8 bases, and 17 bases separated the two germline ends. DNA for the CDR3: TGTGCCAGTATTAGGGCTCAAGGGGTTGGGGAGCTGTTTTTT. Translation gives CASIRAQGVGELFF.

In its sample, this clone was seen once. The J gene is TRBJ1-4, the V gene TRBV11-2; no clear D. The CDR3 extends over 11 amino acids. The germline V and J ends were trimmed by 1 base and 7 bases, with 1 base remaining between them. Germline V lookup: CDR1 SGHAT, CDR2 FQNNGV. The CDR3 DNA sequence: TGTGCCAGCAGCTTAGGTGAAAAACTGTTTTTT. It specifies CASSLGEKLFF.

The chain links TRBV11-2 to TRBJ2-7; 9 bases are shared with TRBD1. This CDR3 is 16 amino acids long. From germline, CDR1 is SGHAT and CDR2 FQNNGV. V lost 5 bases, J lost 5 bases, and 13 bases stayed unmatched. As DNA, the CDR3 is TGTGCCAGCAGCCCAAGCCCGGACAGGGGAGTAGACGAGCAGTACTTC. The encoded protein is CASSPSPDRGVDEQYF.

V gene TRBV4-2 combines with J gene TRBJ2-1; possible D gene TRBD2, 5 bases. Trimming left V 6 bases short and J 5 bases short, with 11 bases between. The V gene's germline CDR1 is LGHNA and CDR2 YNFKEQ. This CDR3 is 13 amino acids long. The DNA for the CDR3 is TGTGCCAGCAGAAGGACTGGGAACAATGAGCAGTTCTTC. Translated: CASRRTGNNEQFF.

The chain links TRBV5-1 to TRBJ1-1; a possible D gene is TRBD1 (5 bases). Germline CDR1 and CDR2: SGHRS and YFSETQ. The CDR3 has 13 amino acids. V lost 3 bases and J 4 bases, leaving 10 bases between the germline ends. The CDR3 region has the DNA TGCGCCAGCAGCTACGGACACGTCACTGAAGCTTTCTTT. The encoded protein is CASSYGHVTEAFF.

This clone was found once. This rearrangement joins TRBV7-9 to TRBJ2-5, with 7 bases that match TRBD1. Germline-derived CDR1 and CDR2 are SEHNR and FQNEAQ (reference sequence). Trimming at V came to 2 bases and at J to 2 bases, leaving 8 bases not matched to a gene. The CDR3 totals 16 residues. The CDR3 bases are TGTGCCAGCAGCTTATTATTTGGGACAGTACAAGAGACCCAGTACTTC. This translates into CASSLLFGTVQETQYF.

The chain is built from TRBV18 and TRBJ1-3; unclear D gene. The V end lost 4 bases, the J end lost 0 bases, and 7 bases lay between the germline ends. There are 14 residues in the CDR3. Germline lookup yields CDR1 KGHSH and CDR2 LQKENI. The CDR3: CASSQSVSGNTIYF. In DNA, the CDR3 is TGTGCCAGCTCACAATCGGTCTCTGGAAACACCATATATTTT.

The rearrangement links TRBV27 to TRBJ1-6; TRBD1 is a possible D gene (5 bases). Trimming took off 6 bases at V and 3 bases at J, with 9 bases between the two ends. The germline V gene encodes CDR1 MNHEY and CDR2 SMNVEV (reference sequence). This CDR3 has 14 residues. The CDR3 here is CASRQEIYNSPLHF. Here the CDR3 DNA reads TGTGCCAGCAGACAGGAAATCTATAATTCACCCCTCCACTTT.

The chain couples TRBV11-3 to TRBJ2-1; D remains unclear. Germline CDR1 and CDR2: SGHNT and YENEEA. The CDR3 runs to 15 residues. V was pared by 5 bases and J by 4 bases, with 15 bases between. The CDR3 region has the DNA TGTGCCAGCAGCCCGGCCTCCGCCCCTTACAATGAGCAGTTCTTC. This encodes CASSPASAPYNEQFF.

V usage is TRBV5-6 and J usage is TRBJ2-2; D is ambiguous. Trimming took 4 bases from V and 3 from J, leaving 10 bases between them. Germline V lookup: CDR1 SGHDT, CDR2 YYEEEE. The CDR3 is 14 residues long. CDR3 residues: CASSRRIYTGELFF. In nucleotides, the CDR3 is TGTGCCAGCAGCCGAAGGATCTACACCGGGGAGCTGTTTTTT.

This chain joins TRBV4-2 and TRBJ2-3; 7 positions match TRBD1. The V gene's germline CDR1 is LGHNA and CDR2 YNFKEQ. After removal of 1 base from V and 10 bases from J, the junction contained 2 bases not matched to a gene. This CDR3 contains 12 residues. The CDR3 region has the DNA TGTGCCAGCAGCCAAGGACAGGGCCCGCAGTATTTT. Translating gives CASSQGQGPQYF.

CDR3 amino acids: CASSHTESNQPQHF. The DNA of the CDR3 is TGTGCCAGCAGTCACACCGAAAGCAATCAGCCCCAGCATTTT. The chain recombines TRBV6-5 with TRBJ1-5; D is undetermined. The CDR3 length is 14 residues. Germline V gene data show CDR1 as MNHEY and CDR2 as SVGAGI. V lost 5 bases, J lost 1 base, and 9 bases lay in between.

This sequence joins TRBV5-1 and TRBJ1-2; D might be TRBD1 (5 bases). Germline CDR1 is SGHRS and CDR2 is YFSETQ. The germline V and J ends were trimmed by 0 bases and 4 bases, with 13 bases remaining between them. This CDR3 is 15 amino acids long. The CDR3 loop reads CASSLVPGAVYGYTF. CDR3 coding DNA: TGCGCCAGCAGCTTGGTCCCCGGGGCAGTCTATGGCTACACCTTC.

The V gene is TRBV5-4, the J gene TRBJ1-6; D call uncertain. Deletions cut 0 bases from V and 5 bases from J, with 15 bases between. This CDR3 spans 17 amino acids. Germline CDR1 is SGHNT and CDR2 is YYREEE (reference sequence). CDR3 residues: CASSLGARIGHNSPLHF. As DNA, the CDR3 is TGTGCCAGCAGCTTGGGGGCTCGGATAGGGCATAATTCACCCCTCCACTTT.

The V and J genes are TRBV6-1 and TRBJ2-1, with 8 bases aligning to TRBD2. Germline V CDR1 and CDR2: MNHNS, SASEGT. The V gene end was trimmed by 7 bases and the J gene end by 4 bases; junction bases not matched to a gene: 6. This CDR3 has 14 residues. CDR3 protein: CASMVAGPYNEQFF. DNA of the CDR3: TGTGCCAGCATGGTAGCGGGACCATACAATGAGCAGTTCTTC.

This chain joins TRBV5-5 and TRBJ1-2, with TRBD1 as a possible D gene (5 bases). V lost 4 bases and J 6 bases, leaving 10 bases between the germline ends. This CDR3 has 12 residues. Germline assignment: CDR1 SGHKS and CDR2 YYEKEE (reference sequence). The CDR3 here is CASSQDKHGYTF. In DNA, the CDR3 is TGTGCCAGCAGCCAGGACAAGCATGGCTACACCTTC. Full variable domain (rest looked up from reference TRBV5-5 and TRBJ1-2): DAGVTQSPTHLIKTRGQQVTLRCSPISGHKSVSWYQQVLGQGPQFIFQYYEKEERGRGNFPDRFSARQFPNYSSELNVNALLLGDSALYLCASSQDKHGYTFGSGTRLTVV.

The gene calls are TRBV7-9 and TRBJ1-2; TRBD1 is a possible D gene (6 bases). Germline V gene sequence: CDR1 SEHNR, CDR2 FQNEAQ (reference sequence). This CDR3 contains 15 residues. Trimming left V 0 bases short and J 6 bases short, with 14 bases between. The CDR3 sequence is CASSLATGRSNGYTF. The DNA of the CDR3 is TGTGCCAGCAGCTTAGCAACAGGGCGGAGCAATGGCTACACCTTC.

This chain joins TRBV6-1 and TRBJ2-3; 8 positions agree with TRBD2. V gave up 6 bases and J gave up 0 bases; unmatched junction bases: 5. The CDR3 covers 15 residues. CDR1 is MNHNS, CDR2 SASEGT, per germline. The CDR3 DNA reads TGTGCCAGCAGACGGGAGGGCGAGAGCACAGATACGCAGTATTTT. Amino acids: CASRREGESTDTQYF.

The chain is built from TRBV14 and TRBJ2-5; D might be TRBD2 (6 bases). The ends were cut back, 6 bases at V and 4 bases at J, with 12 bases in the middle. Per the germline V gene, CDR1 is SGHDN and CDR2 is FVKESK. The CDR3 loop spans 13 amino acids. The CDR3 bases are TGTGCCAGCAGTCCCATGGGGGGAGAGACCCAGTACTTC. Translated: CASSPMGGETQYF.

The rearrangement links TRBV7-6 to TRBJ2-3, with 10 bases aligning to TRBD2. This CDR3 comprises 16 residues. Per germline, CDR1 SGHVS and CDR2 FNYEAQ. V lost 5 bases and J lost 9; bases outside the gene matches: 14. CDR3 in DNA: TGTGCCAGCAGCCCGCTAGCGGGGGTACTAAGGGGGACGCAGTATTTT. The encoded protein is CASSPLAGVLRGTQYF.